Below, 30 T cell receptor beta chains from the same sample are listed, as sequenced in a study of human CD4 T cells and Enterobacteriaceae (dated by TCRdb to the early 2020s). Memory CD4+ T cells, defined as all CD4+ cells other than CD45RA+CCR7+CD95- naive cells, were FACS-sorted on a FACSAria III to a purity of over 98%. Library generation was performed with the immunoSEQ multiplex PCR assay. In its TCRdb copy, this immuneACCESS table keeps in-frame sequences only and misses some clones. Where compared with another copy, unresolved V genes explain less than half of these, and the others have no known cause. This sample has about 29,000 clones in its table, and 82% of those were observed once. The ten largest clones represent around 1.5% of the sample. The sequenced material came from memory CD4+ T cells from blood. This specimen's cell subset or site label, interpreted: total memory CD4 T cells sorted directly ex vivo, unstimulated. The receptor source for this set is a human donor in good health.

This clone was counted a single time. The genes are TRBV9 and TRBJ2-3; 7 nucleotides agree with TRBD2. J lost 5 bases, V lost 2 bases, and 8 bases had no gene match. The CDR3 loop spans 15 amino acids. The germline gives CDR1 SGDLS, CDR2 YYNGEE. CDR3 amino acids: CASSVRAGAVDTQYF. Here the CDR3 DNA reads TGTGCCAGCAGCGTTAGGGCGGGAGCGGTAGATACGCAGTATTTT. Based on the CDR3 plus reference TRBV9 and TRBJ2-3, the full variable domain is DSGVTQTPKHLITATGQRVTLRCSPRSGDLSVYWYQQSLDQGLQFLIQYYNGEERAKGNILERFSAQQFPDLHSELNLSSLELGDSALYFCASSVRAGAVDTQYFGPGTRLTVL.

The chain joins TRBV27 to TRBJ2-1, with D unresolved. Per the germline V gene, CDR1 is MNHEY and CDR2 is SMNVEV (reference sequence). This CDR3 comprises 12 residues. V was pared by 5 bases and J by 4 bases, with 6 bases between. DNA for the CDR3: TGTGCCAGCAGTCCAGATTACAATGAGCAGTTCTTC. This translates into CASSPDYNEQFF.

CDR3 loop: CASGLGGRNTGELFF. Written as DNA, the CDR3 is TGTGCTAGTGGTTTGGGGGGGCGGAACACCGGGGAGCTGTTTTTT. The chain employs TRBV12-5 and TRBJ2-2; D might be TRBD1 (6 bases). V lost 1 base and J lost 1, with 7 bases in between. CDR1 is LGHNT and CDR2 is FRNRAP in the germline V gene. The CDR3 is 15 amino acids.

The rearrangement links TRBV5-1 to TRBJ1-1; D not resolved. Looked up from germline, CDR1 is SGHRS and CDR2 is YFSETQ. The CDR3 loop spans 13 amino acids. Trimming left V 6 bases short and J 0 bases short, with 9 bases between. CDR3 amino acids: CASKAEMNTEAFF. The CDR3 coding sequence is TGCGCCAGCAAGGCAGAAATGAACACTGAAGCTTTCTTT.

V gene TRBV27 combines with J gene TRBJ1-2, with a tentative D call TRBD1 (6 bases). The V end lost 6 bases, the J end lost 0 bases, and 11 bases lay between the germline ends. CDR1 is MNHEY and CDR2 is SMNVEV in the germline V gene (reference sequence). The CDR3 is 14 amino acids. CDR3 sequence reads: CASRLEGANYGYTF. The CDR3 DNA reads as TGTGCCAGCAGGCTTGAGGGGGCTAACTATGGCTACACCTTC.

This clone was detected only a few times. V usage is TRBV5-1 and J usage is TRBJ1-3; tentative D call: TRBD1 (6 bases). Trimming removed 1 base from V and 4 bases from J, with 15 bases in between. The CDR3 is made up of 16 amino acids. Per germline, CDR1 SGHRS and CDR2 YFSETQ. The CDR3 nucleotides are TGCGCCAGCAGCTTGTATCAGGGGATGAGCGGAAACACCATATATTTT. This gives the protein CASSLYQGMSGNTIYF.

This clone has just one count. The rearrangement joins TRBV11-2 to TRBJ2-2; 9 bases are shared with TRBD1. CDR3 length equals 16 residues. In germline, CDR1 is SGHAT, CDR2 FQNNGV. With 2 bases clipped from V and 4 bases from J, the junction kept 5 bases outside the gene matches. The CDR3 DNA is TGTGCCAGCAGCTTACGAGGACAGGGGTCCACCGGGGAGCTGTTTTTT. Protein: CASSLRGQGSTGELFF. Complete variable domain (other parts from reference TRBV11-2 and TRBJ2-2): EAGVAQSPRYKIIEKRQSVAFWCNPISGHATLYWYQQILGQGPKLLIQFQNNGVVDDSQLPKDRFSAERLKGVDSTLKIQPAKLEDSAVYLCASSLRGQGSTGELFFGEGSRLTVL.

This clone has more than one count but fewer than ten. The J gene is TRBJ2-7, the V gene TRBV29-1; 8 bases agree with TRBD2. CDR1 is SQVTM and CDR2 is ANQGSEA in the germline V gene. This CDR3 contains 13 residues. J lost 4 bases, V lost 4 bases, and 6 bases had no gene match. For the CDR3, the DNA is TGCAGCGTTGGTTCTAGCGGGCTTTACGAGCAGTACTTC. This translates into CSVGSSGLYEQYF.

V gene TRBV18 combines with J gene TRBJ2-2; D is undetermined. Germline CDR1 KGHSH, CDR2 LQKENI. The CDR3 spans 14 residues. Trimming shortened V by 0 bases and J by 2 bases, and 4 bases separated the two germline ends. The CDR3 nucleotides read TGTGCCAGCTCACCACCGACAAACACCGGGGAGCTGTTTTTT. This encodes CASSPPTNTGELFF.

This clone was picked up a small number of times. The V gene is TRBV10-2, the J gene TRBJ2-1; D is ambiguous. Germline V gene data show CDR1 as WSHSY and CDR2 as SAAADI. There are 13 residues in the CDR3. V was shortened by 5 bases and J by 2 bases, with 7 bases between the two germline ends. The CDR3 spells CASSLAPYNEQFF. DNA of the CDR3: TGCGCCAGCAGTCTCGCGCCCTACAATGAGCAGTTCTTC.

The V call is TRBV5-1, the J call TRBJ2-3; 9 bases line up with TRBD2. The germline V gene encodes CDR1 SGHRS and CDR2 YFSETQ. The CDR3 spans 16 residues. With 0 bases clipped from V and 2 bases from J, the junction kept 4 bases outside the gene matches. The CDR3 sequence: CASSLGGGRATDTQYF. CDR3 DNA: TGCGCCAGCAGCTTGGGTGGCGGGAGGGCCACAGATACGCAGTATTTT.

V is TRBV10-2 and J is TRBJ2-7; D may be TRBD2 (5 bases). This CDR3 region has 14 residues. V was pared by 3 bases and J by 4 bases, with 13 bases between. Germline assignment: CDR1 WSHSY and CDR2 SAAADI. The CDR3 sequence is CASSDLSSGYEQYF. The CDR3, as DNA: TGCGCCAGCAGTGATTTGTCCAGCGGATACGAGCAGTACTTC.

V usage is TRBV5-5 and J usage is TRBJ2-2, with a possible D match to TRBD2 (6 bases). The CDR3 is made up of 16 amino acids. CDR1 is SGHKS, CDR2 YYEKEE, per germline (reference sequence). V dropped 4 bases and J dropped 1 base, with 14 bases sitting between them. The CDR3: CASSPGGTWNTGELFF. In DNA, the CDR3 is TGTGCCAGCAGCCCTGGGGGGACTTGGAACACCGGGGAGCTGTTTTTT.

Here the CDR3 DNA reads TGTGCCAGCAGCGTAGTTGCCCTAGCGGGAGTTAATGAGCAGTTCTTC. Encoded protein: CASSVVALAGVNEQFF. The chain links TRBV9 to TRBJ2-1, with 10 bases aligning to TRBD2. CDR3 size: 16 residues. J gave up 7 bases and V 0 bases, and 7 bases lay outside the gene matches. Per germline, CDR1 SGDLS and CDR2 YYNGEE.

This chain connects TRBV21-1 to TRBJ2-1. TRBV21-1 is labeled a pseudogene. The CDR3 extends over 17 amino acids. CDR3 sequence: CASSKPGPDPSYNEQFF. The CDR3 region has the DNA TGTGCCAGCAGCAAGCCCGGTCCAGACCCCTCCTACAATGAGCAGTTCTTC.

This rearrangement joins TRBV9 to TRBJ2-3, with 9 positions matching TRBD2. CDR3 length equals 15 residues. V lost 7 bases, J lost 4 bases, and 10 bases stayed unmatched. Germline V CDR1 and CDR2: SGDLS, YYNGEE. The CDR3 DNA reads TGTGCCAGCGGCCTACTAGCGGGCAATGCAGATACGCAGTATTTT. It encodes CASGLLAGNADTQYF. Filled out from reference TRBV9 and TRBJ2-3, the complete variable domain reads DSGVTQTPKHLITATGQRVTLRCSPRSGDLSVYWYQQSLDQGLQFLIQYYNGEERAKGNILERFSAQQFPDLHSELNLSSLELGDSALYFCASGLLAGNADTQYFGPGTRLTVL.

The V and J genes are TRBV10-3 and TRBJ1-1; weak D call: TRBD1 (6 bases). This CDR3 is built from 14 residues. The V end was cut by 6 bases, the J end by 4 bases, with 15 bases between. Germline CDR1 ENHRY, CDR2 SYGVKD. CDR3 nucleotides: TGTGCCATCAGACGGGGGGCGCAGGGCACTGAAGCTTTCTTT. Its protein product is CAIRRGAQGTEAFF.

The gene calls are TRBV29-1 and TRBJ2-1, with 9 positions matching TRBD1. The germline V gene encodes CDR1 SQVTM and CDR2 ANQGSEA. V trimming: 4 bases; J trimming: 5 bases; junction bases outside the gene matches: 6. The CDR3 length is 14 residues. Here the CDR3 reads CSVVRTGENNEQFF. The DNA for the CDR3 is TGCAGCGTTGTTCGGACAGGGGAGAACAATGAGCAGTTCTTC.

This chain uses TRBV5-1 with TRBJ1-4; 10 bases map to TRBD1. V lost 0 bases and J lost 7; bases outside the gene matches: 6. This CDR3 spans 16 amino acids. Germline V lookup: CDR1 SGHRS, CDR2 YFSETQ. CDR3: CASSLGDRGEGEKLFF. The CDR3 bases are TGCGCCAGCAGCTTGGGGGACAGGGGTGAAGGTGAAAAACTGTTTTTT.

This chain links TRBV7-8 with TRBJ1-5; D ambiguous. Germline V gene sequence: CDR1 SGHVS, CDR2 FQNEAQ. The V end lost 5 bases, the J end lost 3 bases, and 14 bases lay between the germline ends. This CDR3 has 15 residues. DNA of the CDR3: TGTGCCAGCAGCGTAGACGGGGTTACCAATCAGCCCCAGCATTTT. Translation gives CASSVDGVTNQPQHF.

This sequence joins TRBV28 and TRBJ1-2; TRBD1 aligns across 8 bases. From germline, CDR1 is MDHEN and CDR2 SYDVKM. This CDR3 spans 14 amino acids. Trimming took 4 bases from V and 7 from J; bases not matched to a gene: 8. CDR3 in amino acids: CASSSTDRVGGYTF. The DNA of the CDR3 is TGTGCCAGCAGTTCGACGGACAGGGTTGGTGGCTACACCTTC.

The chain's CDR3 is CASSVGVTTSTDTQYF. In DNA, the CDR3 is TGTGCCAGCAGCGTAGGGGTGACGACTAGCACAGATACGCAGTATTTT. The chain uses TRBV9 and TRBJ2-3, with D unresolved. This CDR3 contains 16 residues. V lost 0 bases, J lost 0 bases, and 11 bases lay in between. Germline assignment: CDR1 SGDLS and CDR2 YYNGEE.

The chain recombines TRBV11-3 with TRBJ2-2; D is ambiguous. Germline-derived CDR1 and CDR2 are SGHNT and YENEEA. V dropped 5 bases and J dropped 4 bases, with 8 bases sitting between them. The length of the CDR3 is 13 residues. Written as DNA, the CDR3 is TGTGCCAGCAGCCGGCTAACCACCGGGGAGCTGTTTTTT. Translating gives CASSRLTTGELFF.

The chain employs TRBV9 and TRBJ1-2; D possibly corresponds to TRBD1 (6 bases). Germline CDR1 SGDLS, CDR2 YYNGEE. The ends were cut back, 4 bases at V and 5 bases at J, with 15 bases in the middle. The CDR3 is 14 residues long. Here the CDR3 DNA reads TGTGCCAGCAGCCCCTGGACAGACCCTTATGGCTACACCTTC. Its protein product is CASSPWTDPYGYTF.

CDR3 DNA sequence: TGCGCCAGCAGTGACATCCCCGGGACGGGAACTACTGAAGCTTTCTTT. This sequence encodes CASSDIPGTGTTEAFF. The genes are TRBV10-2 and TRBJ1-1, with D perhaps TRBD1 (5 bases). The CDR3 sequence is 16 residues long. The V and J ends lost 3 bases and 5 bases respectively, with 19 bases between them. CDR1 and CDR2 from the germline V gene are WSHSY and SAAADI.

The chain carries TRBV5-6 and TRBJ1-3, with 10 positions matching TRBD1. Germline V gives CDR1 SGHDT, CDR2 YYEEEE. The CDR3 contains 13 residues. The J segment lost 7 bases and the V segment lost 3 bases, leaving 1 base of the junction unmatched. The chain's CDR3 is CASSWGQGNTIYF. The CDR3 DNA reads as TGTGCCAGCAGCTGGGGACAGGGGAACACCATATATTTT.

This sequence joins TRBV5-1 and TRBJ1-1; weak D call: TRBD1 (6 bases). Germline CDR1 is SGHRS and CDR2 is YFSETQ. This CDR3 is 15 amino acids long. V shed 3 bases and J shed 11 bases, with 23 bases lying between them. The CDR3 DNA reads TGCGCCAGCAGCTCAGGACAGTCCGCCCAGAGAAATGCTTTCTTT. Protein sequence: CASSSGQSAQRNAFF.

This sequence joins TRBV5-5 and TRBJ1-2; 10 bases map to TRBD1. Unmatched junction bases numbered 5, after V lost 1 base and J lost 2 bases. The CDR3 covers 16 residues. Germline V gives CDR1 SGHKS, CDR2 YYEKEE (reference sequence). The CDR3 loop reads CASSLYGTGANYGYTF. The CDR3 DNA sequence: TGTGCCAGCAGCTTGTATGGGACAGGGGCAAACTATGGCTACACCTTC.

This clone occurred once. Here the CDR3 DNA reads TGTGCCAGCAGCTTTAACACAGATACGCAGTATTTT. Its protein is CASSFNTDTQYF. The chain links TRBV11-2 to TRBJ2-3; D gene unclear. The V gene lost 3 bases and the J gene lost 2 bases, with 3 bases spanning the gap. Per the germline V gene, CDR1 is SGHAT and CDR2 is FQNNGV. The CDR3 spans 12 residues.

This chain uses TRBV4-1 with TRBJ1-3; D is undetermined. V was shortened by 0 bases and J by 2 bases, with 14 bases between the two germline ends. The CDR3 is 17 residues long. Germline CDR1 is MGHRA and CDR2 is YSYEKL. The CDR3 sequence is CASSQDREGNAGNTIYF. For the CDR3, the DNA is TGCGCCAGCAGCCAAGATAGGGAGGGAAATGCTGGAAACACCATATATTTT.